The entry below describes one T cell receptor (beta chain). The CDR3 covers 12 residues. The V end lost 6 bases, the J end lost 6 bases, and 12 bases lay between the germline ends. Germline CDR1 reads LNHDA; CDR2 reads SQIVND (reference sequence). This sample was included in a study of T cell changes during pregnancy in multiple sclerosis. The table came from immunoSEQ multiplex PCR; TCRdb's copy has only in-frame clones and leaves some out. The data contain approximately 99,000 clones, around 93% of them singletons. The rearrangement joins TRBV19 to TRBJ2-7; D might be TRBD2 (6 bases). The sequenced sample was peripheral blood, obtained after pregnancy. This clonotype was sampled from a female donor with multiple sclerosis, enrolled in a pregnancy study. Here the CDR3 DNA reads TGTGCCAGTAGGGCTGGAGGGCGCGAGCAGTACTTC. Amino acid sequence: CASRAGGREQYF.